A few counts support the clone carrying this T cell receptor (beta chain). Its antigen is unknown. This specimen comes from a study of vaccination and CD4 T cells after COVID-19. V was pared by 1 base and J by 3 bases, with 13 bases between. Germline V gene lookup returns CDR1 SGHVS and CDR2 FQNEAQ. The CDR3 is 15 amino acids. An Oncomine TCR Beta short-read assay was used to sequence the DNA from cultured CD4+ T cells. Each CDR3 protein gets one entry after TCRdb re-called the PCR reads with MiXCR. The repertoire consists of fewer than 25,000 distinct CDR3 sequences, with 40% to 50% occurring once and the leading ten covering 3.5% to 5%. Described time point: late sampling 161 to 241 days after vaccination in a few convalescent patients. Treatment noted: approximately nine-day PBMC culture with coronavirus spike peptide pools or control peptides (ViraFEST assay).

The clonotype originates from a human donor who had recovered from COVID-19. The sample here was CD4+ T cells from blood, cultured in vitro, taken about 7 months after SARS-CoV-2 vaccination. This chain connects TRBV7-8 to TRBJ2-7; D may be TRBD1 (6 bases). The CDR3 DNA sequence: TGTGCCAGCAGCTTAGTCCCGGGACAAAACTACGAGCAGTACTTC. This encodes CASSLVPGQNYEQYF.